The rows below give T cell receptor beta chains drawn from one sample of a study of blood T cell repertoires in COVID-19. Sequencing was performed with immunoSEQ multiplex PCR; in TCRdb, only in-frame clones are kept and a portion is missing. The sample yields roughly 280,000 clones, more than 75% seen once. Sample: peripheral blood. These receptors were collected from a woman aged 55 to 70 with COVID-19, enrolled during active disease. CDR3s include the opening cysteine and the closing phenylalanine or tryptophan. Fields, in order: J gene, V gene, CDR3 protein.

j_gene: TRBJ1-5; v_gene: TRBV28; CDR3aa: CASSNPTWRGTQHF
j_gene: TRBJ2-3; v_gene: TRBV5-1; CDR3aa: CASSLAGSQDTQYF
j_gene: TRBJ1-4; v_gene: TRBV6-5; CDR3aa: CASSLGAGNEKLFF
j_gene: TRBJ1-4; v_gene: TRBV19; CDR3aa: CASSIGQQKLFF
j_gene: TRBJ2-1; v_gene: TRBV9; CDR3aa: CASSVDLLAGGPKDEQFF
j_gene: TRBJ2-2; v_gene: TRBV3-1/TRBV3-2; CDR3aa: CASSHDRVNTGELFF
j_gene: TRBJ1-6; v_gene: TRBV7-9; CDR3aa: CASSSTGGQDSPLHF
j_gene: TRBJ2-7; v_gene: TRBV5-1; CDR3aa: CASSPGGSYEQYF
j_gene: TRBJ1-2; v_gene: TRBV19; CDR3aa: CASSPGQGSYGYTF
j_gene: TRBJ2-3; v_gene: TRBV5-1; CDR3aa: CASSLVLSGTDTQYF
j_gene: TRBJ1-3; v_gene: TRBV2; CDR3aa: CASSLDRGYSGNTIYF
j_gene: TRBJ2-6; v_gene: TRBV27; CDR3aa: CASSFRVRGPTGANVLTF
j_gene: TRBJ1-2; v_gene: TRBV7-8; CDR3aa: CASSLTETYGYTF
j_gene: TRBJ2-1; v_gene: TRBV30; CDR3aa: CAWSPPSGIVNEQFF
j_gene: TRBJ2-5; v_gene: TRBV11-1; CDR3aa: CASSLRGRETQYF
j_gene: TRBJ1-1; v_gene: TRBV5-1; CDR3aa: CASSLTEHTEAFF
j_gene: TRBJ1-3; v_gene: TRBV2; CDR3aa: CASSAQGAAGNTIYF
j_gene: TRBJ2-2; v_gene: TRBV9; CDR3aa: CASSVSTIETGELFF
j_gene: TRBJ2-7; v_gene: TRBV7-6; CDR3aa: CASSLGTSGRSYEQYF
j_gene: TRBJ1-2; v_gene: TRBV6-2/TRBV6-3; CDR3aa: CASSWGGSVGYTF
j_gene: TRBJ1-4; v_gene: TRBV5-6; CDR3aa: CASSSGLGTNEKLFF
j_gene: TRBJ2-4; v_gene: TRBV6-1; CDR3aa: CASSESQGDIQYF
j_gene: TRBJ2-5; v_gene: TRBV24-1; CDR3aa: CATSDATSGNQETQYF
j_gene: TRBJ2-3; v_gene: TRBV7-2; CDR3aa: CASNPRATDTQYF
j_gene: TRBJ1-6; v_gene: TRBV5-1; CDR3aa: CASSVDSHSPLHF
j_gene: TRBJ1-5; v_gene: TRBV6-5; CDR3aa: CASSPLRDTNQPQHF
j_gene: TRBJ2-5; v_gene: TRBV5-6; CDR3aa: CASAPGAGRETQYF
j_gene: TRBJ1-1; v_gene: TRBV2; CDR3aa: CASTEVRGAEAFF
j_gene: TRBJ1-4; v_gene: TRBV6-2/TRBV6-3; CDR3aa: CASSSAFPRRTNEKLFF
j_gene: TRBJ1-4; v_gene: TRBV28; CDR3aa: CASSRTGGVEKLFF
j_gene: TRBJ1-1; v_gene: TRBV7-9; CDR3aa: CASSFGLGAEAFF
j_gene: TRBJ1-1; v_gene: TRBV28; CDR3aa: CASSFRQGQAFF
j_gene: TRBJ1-2; v_gene: TRBV30; CDR3aa: CAWSVNPVRGNYGYTF
j_gene: TRBJ2-5; v_gene: TRBV7-2; CDR3aa: CASSLAPGAETQYF
j_gene: TRBJ2-3; v_gene: TRBV5-1; CDR3aa: CASSLEQGVDTQYF
j_gene: TRBJ2-1; v_gene: TRBV5-1; CDR3aa: CASSSPGMREIGEQFF
j_gene: TRBJ2-5; v_gene: TRBV25-1; CDR3aa: CASSELRTAQETQYF
j_gene: TRBJ1-2; v_gene: TRBV29-1; CDR3aa: CSVELQDSLIYGYTF
j_gene: TRBJ1-6; v_gene: TRBV5-1; CDR3aa: CASRTGGANSPLHF